Shown below are 5 T cell receptor beta chains from a single sample sequenced in a study of blood T cell repertoires in COVID-19. TCRdb's table, derived via immunoSEQ multiplex PCR, lists solely in-frame clones and lacks some. The sample lists about 40,000 clones, approximately 91% occurring once. The specimen sequenced was peripheral blood. The receptors were gathered from a human donor in a cohort sampled during active COVID-19.

This chain uses TRBV6-2 or TRBV6-3 with TRBJ2-7; D possibly corresponds to TRBD1 (5 bases). The CDR3 is 11 amino acids. Germline V gives CDR1 MNHEY, CDR2 SVGEGT. V shed 5 bases and J shed 7 bases, with 9 bases lying between them. For the CDR3, the DNA is TGTGCCAGCAGTAACGACAGAGAGCAGTACTTC. It specifies CASSNDREQYF.

The chain employs TRBV19 and TRBJ1-2, with D perhaps TRBD1 (5 bases). The V end lost 9 bases, the J end lost 2 bases, and 19 bases lay between the germline ends. This CDR3 has 15 residues. Per the germline V gene, CDR1 is LNHDA and CDR2 is SQIVND (reference sequence). The CDR3 region has the DNA TGTGCCAGCAACCTCGGGAGGGGCAGCAACTATGGCTACACCTTC. Translating gives CASNLGRGSNYGYTF.

The chain carries TRBV3-1 (or the pseudogene TRBV3-2) and TRBJ2-5, with unresolved D. Trimming stripped 1 base from V and 5 bases from J, with 5 bases between. CDR3 length: 12 residues. Germline V gene data show CDR1 as LGHDT and CDR2 as YNNKEL (reference sequence). Here the CDR3 reads CASSQGRETQYF. The CDR3 coding sequence is TGTGCCAGCAGCCAAGGGCGGGAGACCCAGTACTTC.

V usage is TRBV6-5 and J usage is TRBJ1-2; 10 positions agree with TRBD1. The CDR3 extends over 16 amino acids. Germline CDR1 reads MNHEY; CDR2 reads SVGAGI. Trimming took 2 bases from V and 2 from J; bases not matched to a gene: 5. The CDR3 reads CASSYRDRGGNYGYTF. CDR3 coding DNA: TGTGCCAGCAGTTACCGGGACAGGGGAGGAAACTATGGCTACACCTTC.

The J gene is TRBJ1-1, the V gene TRBV6-5; TRBD1 matches at 8 bases. CDR3 length equals 14 residues. V shed 2 bases, J shed 6 bases, and the junction held 5 bases outside the gene matches. From germline, CDR1 is MNHEY and CDR2 SVGAGI. The CDR3 region is CASSYRQGWAEAFF. CDR3 nucleotides: TGTGCCAGCAGTTACCGACAGGGGTGGGCTGAAGCTTTCTTT.